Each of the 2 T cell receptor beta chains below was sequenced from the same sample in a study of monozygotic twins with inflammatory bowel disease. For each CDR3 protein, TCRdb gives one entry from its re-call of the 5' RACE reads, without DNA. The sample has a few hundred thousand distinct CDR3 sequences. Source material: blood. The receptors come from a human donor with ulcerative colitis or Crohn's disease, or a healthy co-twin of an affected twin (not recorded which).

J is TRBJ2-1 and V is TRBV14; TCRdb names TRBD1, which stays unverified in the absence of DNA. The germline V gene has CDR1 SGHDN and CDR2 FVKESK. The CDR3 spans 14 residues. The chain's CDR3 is CASSPQRGANEQFF.

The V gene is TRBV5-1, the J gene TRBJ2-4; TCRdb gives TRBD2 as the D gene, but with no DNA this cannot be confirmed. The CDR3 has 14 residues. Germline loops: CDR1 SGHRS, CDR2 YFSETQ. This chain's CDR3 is CASSPPQDSNIQYF.